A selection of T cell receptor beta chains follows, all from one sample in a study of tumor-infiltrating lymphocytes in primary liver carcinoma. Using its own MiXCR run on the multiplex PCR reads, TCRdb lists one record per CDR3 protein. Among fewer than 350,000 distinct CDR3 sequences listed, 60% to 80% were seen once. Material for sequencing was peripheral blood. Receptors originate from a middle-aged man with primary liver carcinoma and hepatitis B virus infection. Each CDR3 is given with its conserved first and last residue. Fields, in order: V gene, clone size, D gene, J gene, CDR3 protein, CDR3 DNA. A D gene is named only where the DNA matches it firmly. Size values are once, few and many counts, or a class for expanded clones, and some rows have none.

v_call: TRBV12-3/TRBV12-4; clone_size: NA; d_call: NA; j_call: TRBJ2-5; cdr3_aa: CASSLGQLPEMTQYF; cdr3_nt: TGTGCCAGCAGTTTGGGGCAGCTCCCCGAGATGACCCAGTACTTC
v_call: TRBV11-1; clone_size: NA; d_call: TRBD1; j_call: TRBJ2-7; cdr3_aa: CAGSYSGQGYGQYF; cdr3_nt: TGTGCCGGCAGCTATTCGGGACAGGGTTACGGGCAGTACTTC
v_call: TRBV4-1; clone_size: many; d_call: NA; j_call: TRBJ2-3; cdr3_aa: CASSQALGRISTDTQYF; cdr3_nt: TGCGCCAGCAGCCAAGCACTAGGGAGGATTTCCACAGATACGCAGTATTTT
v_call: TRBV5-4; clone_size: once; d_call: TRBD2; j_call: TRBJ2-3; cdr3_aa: CASRREASRKDTQYF; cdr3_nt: TGTGCCAGCAGGCGGGAGGCATCCAGAAAAGATACGCAATATTTT
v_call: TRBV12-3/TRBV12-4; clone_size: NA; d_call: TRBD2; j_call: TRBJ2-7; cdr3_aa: CVSSLGASGNDEQYF; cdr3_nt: TGTGTCAGTAGTTTGGGAGCTAGCGGGAACGACGAGCAGTACTTC
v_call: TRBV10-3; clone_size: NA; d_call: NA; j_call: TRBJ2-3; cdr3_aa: CAISDGGQFHTQCF; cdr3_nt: TGTGCCATCAGTGATGGCGGACAGTTCCATACGCAGTGTTTT
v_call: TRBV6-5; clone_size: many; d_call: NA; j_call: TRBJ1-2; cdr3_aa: CASTRGARYYGYTF; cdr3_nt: TGTGCCAGCACCCGAGGTGCTAGATACTATGGCTACACCTTC
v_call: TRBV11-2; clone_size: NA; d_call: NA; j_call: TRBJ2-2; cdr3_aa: CASSHVRWRTWELFF; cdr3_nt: TGTGCCAGCAGCCATGTCCGGTGGAGGACCTGGGAACTGTTTTTT
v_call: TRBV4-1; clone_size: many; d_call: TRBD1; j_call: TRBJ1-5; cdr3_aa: CASSQDRGQNQPQHF; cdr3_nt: TGCGCCAGCAGCCAAGATAGGGGACAGAATCAGCCCCAGCATTTT
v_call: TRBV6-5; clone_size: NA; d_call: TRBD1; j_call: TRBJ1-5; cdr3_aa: CDSRGTGINQPQHF; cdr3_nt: TGTGACAGCAGGGGGACAGGGATTAATCAGCCCCAGCATTTT
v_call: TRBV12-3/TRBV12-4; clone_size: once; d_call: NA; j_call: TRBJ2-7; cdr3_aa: CASSLDGLLYEQYF; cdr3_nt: TGTGCCAGCAGCTTAGACGGTCTACTCTACGAGCAATACTTC
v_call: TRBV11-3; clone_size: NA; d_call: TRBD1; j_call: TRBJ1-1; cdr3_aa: CARSLKGQDTEAFF; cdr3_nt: TGTGCCAGGAGCTTAAAGGGACAGGACACTGAAGCTTTCTTT
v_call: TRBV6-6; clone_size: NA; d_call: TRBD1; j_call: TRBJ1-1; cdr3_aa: CASTERDRGHAGAFF; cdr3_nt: TGTGCCAGCACTGAACGGGACAGGGGCCACGCTGGAGCTTTCTTT
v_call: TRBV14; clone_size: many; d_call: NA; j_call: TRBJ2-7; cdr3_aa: CASSPLSGPYEQYF; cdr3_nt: TGTGCCAGCAGCCCGCTTTCGGGACCCTACGAGCAGTACTTC
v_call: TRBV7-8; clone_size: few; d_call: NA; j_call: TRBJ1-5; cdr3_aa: CASSSDRNQPQHF; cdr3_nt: TGTGCCAGCAGTTCCGACAGAAATCAGCCCCAGCATTTT
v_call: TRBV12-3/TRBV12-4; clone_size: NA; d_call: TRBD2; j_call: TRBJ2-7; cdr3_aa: CASSLLGGRVRVEQYF; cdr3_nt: TGTGCCAGCAGTTTACTGGGCGGGAGGGTCCGAGTAGAGCAGTACTTC
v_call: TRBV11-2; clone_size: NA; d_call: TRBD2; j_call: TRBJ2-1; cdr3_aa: CASSLHPTSLAGVNNERFF; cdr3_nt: TGTGCCAGCAGCTTGCATCCGACCAGCCTAGCGGGAGTAAACAATGAGCGGTTCTTC
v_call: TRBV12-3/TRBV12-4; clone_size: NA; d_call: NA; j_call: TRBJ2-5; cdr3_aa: CASSSWTVVETQYF; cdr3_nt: TGTGCCAGCAGTTCGTGGACAGTCGTTGAGACCCAGTACTTC
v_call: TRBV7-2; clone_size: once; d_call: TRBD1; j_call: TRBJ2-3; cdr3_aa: CTSSLAARGSDTQYF; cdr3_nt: TGTACCAGCAGCTTAGCAGCCAGGGGGTCAGATACGCAGTATTTT
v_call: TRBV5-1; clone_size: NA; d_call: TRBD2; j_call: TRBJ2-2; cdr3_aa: CASSLNPGLADTGELFF; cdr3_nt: TGCGCCAGCAGCCTCAATCCGGGACTAGCGGACACCGGGGAGCTGTTTTTT
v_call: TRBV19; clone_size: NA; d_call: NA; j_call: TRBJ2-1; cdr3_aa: CASSRGQRMNEQFF; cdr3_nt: TGTGCCAGTAGTAGAGGACAGCGGATGAATGAGCAGTTCTTC
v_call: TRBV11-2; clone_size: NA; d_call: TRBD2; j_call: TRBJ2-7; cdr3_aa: CASSLDGSGKALEQYF; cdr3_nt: TGTGCCAGCAGCTTAGATGGCAGCGGGAAGGCCCTCGAGCAGTACTTC
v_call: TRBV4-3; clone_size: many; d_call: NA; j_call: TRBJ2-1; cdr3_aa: CASSQEGGGYNEQFF; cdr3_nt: TGCGCCAGCAGCCAAGAGGGTGGCGGGTACAATGAGCAGTTCTTC
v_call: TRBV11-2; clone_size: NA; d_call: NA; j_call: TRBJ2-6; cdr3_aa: CATQRPHSGVNVLTF; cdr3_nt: TGTGCCACCCAGCGGCCGCACTCTGGGGTCAACGTTCTGACTTTC
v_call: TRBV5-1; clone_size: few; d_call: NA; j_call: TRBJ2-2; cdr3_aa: CASTPRGLAGELFF; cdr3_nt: TGCGCCAGCACCCCACGGGGTCTGGCCGGGGAGCTGTTTTTT
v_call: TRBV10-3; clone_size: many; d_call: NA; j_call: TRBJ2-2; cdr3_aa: CAISVGRSNTGELFF; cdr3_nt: TGTGCCATCAGTGTGGGCAGGTCGAACACCGGGGAGCTGTTTTTT
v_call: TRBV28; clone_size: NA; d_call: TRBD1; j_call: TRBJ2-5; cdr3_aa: CASTPSGRGLLETQYF; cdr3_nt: TGTGCCAGCACTCCCTCGGGCAGGGGGCTGTTGGAGACCCAGTACTTC
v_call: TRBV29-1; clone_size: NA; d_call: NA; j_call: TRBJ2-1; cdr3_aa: CSVSVPTEAEPSLRYNEQFF; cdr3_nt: TGCAGCGTTTCGGTACCGACGGAGGCGGAGCCTAGCTTACGCTACAATGAGCAGTTCTTC
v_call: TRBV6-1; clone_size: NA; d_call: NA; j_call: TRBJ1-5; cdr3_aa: CVGSEGGWNQPQHF; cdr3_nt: TGTGTCGGCAGTGAAGGCGGGTGGAATCAGCCCCAGCATTTT
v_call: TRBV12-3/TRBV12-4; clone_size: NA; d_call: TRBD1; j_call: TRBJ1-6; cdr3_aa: CASSLTGGKAPPHF; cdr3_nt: TGTGCCAGCAGTCTCACAGGGGGCAAGGCACCTCCCCACTTT
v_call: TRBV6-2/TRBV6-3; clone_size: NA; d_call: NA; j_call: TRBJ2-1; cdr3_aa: CASSPDWVYEQFF; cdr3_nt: TGTGCCAGCAGCCCCGACTGGGTCTACGAACAGTTCTTC
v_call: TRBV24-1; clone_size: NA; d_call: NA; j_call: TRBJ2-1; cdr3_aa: CATSDSPGRSSYNEQFF; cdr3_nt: TGTGCCACCAGTGATTCTCCGGGCCGCAGCTCCTACAATGAGCAGTTCTTC
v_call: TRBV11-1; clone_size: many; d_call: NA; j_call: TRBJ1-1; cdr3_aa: CASSLVGSGTAFF; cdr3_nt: TGTGCCAGCAGCTTAGTGGGGTCCGGTACAGCTTTCTTT
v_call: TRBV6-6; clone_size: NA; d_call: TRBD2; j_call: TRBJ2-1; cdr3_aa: CASSLGGAASGYNERFF; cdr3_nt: TGTGCCAGCAGTTTGGGGGGTGCGGCTAGCGGGTACAATGAGCGGTTCTTC
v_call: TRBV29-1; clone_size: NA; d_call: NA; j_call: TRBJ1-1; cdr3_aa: CSVVEGWGMNTEAFF; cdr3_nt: TGCAGCGTGGTGGAGGGATGGGGGATGAACACTGAAGCTTTCTTT
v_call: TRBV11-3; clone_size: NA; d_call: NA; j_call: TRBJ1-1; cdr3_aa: CAGSPRGSITQGTEAFF; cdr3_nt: TGTGCCGGTAGCCCACGGGGGTCGATCACCCAAGGCACTGAAGCTTTCTTT
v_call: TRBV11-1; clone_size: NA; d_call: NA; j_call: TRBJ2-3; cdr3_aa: CASSSGTSRNTQYF; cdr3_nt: TGTGCCAGCAGCTCCGGGACAAGCCGAAATACGCAGTATTTT
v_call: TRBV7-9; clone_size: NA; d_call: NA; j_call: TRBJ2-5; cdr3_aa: CASSLDEETQYF; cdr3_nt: TGTGCCAGCAGCTTAGACGAGGAGACCCAGTACTTC
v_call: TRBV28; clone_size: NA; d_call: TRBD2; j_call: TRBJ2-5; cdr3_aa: CASRLAGQETQYF; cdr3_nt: TGTGCCAGCAGACTAGCGGGACAAGAGACCCAGTACTTC
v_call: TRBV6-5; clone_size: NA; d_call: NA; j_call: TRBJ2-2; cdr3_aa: CVSRRGQGGNTGELFF; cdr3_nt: TGTGTCAGCAGACGCGGACAGGGAGGGAATACCGGGGAGCTGTTTTTT
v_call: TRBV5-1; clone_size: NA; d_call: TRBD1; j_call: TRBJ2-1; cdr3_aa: CASSPRTGNEQFF; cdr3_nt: TGCGCCAGCAGCCCCAGGACAGGGAATGAGCAGTTCTTC
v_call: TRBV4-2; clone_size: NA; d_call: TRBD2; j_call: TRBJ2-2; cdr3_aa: CTSSLSSGSMNTGELFF; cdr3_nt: TGTACCAGCAGCCTCTCTAGCGGGAGTATGAACACCGGGGAGCTGTTTTTT
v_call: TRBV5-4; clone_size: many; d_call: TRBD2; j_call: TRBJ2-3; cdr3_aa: CASSLGTSGRNTDTQYF; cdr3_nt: TGTGCCAGCAGCTTGGGGACTAGCGGGAGGAACACAGATACGCAGTATTTT
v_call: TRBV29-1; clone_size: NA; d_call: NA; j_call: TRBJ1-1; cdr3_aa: CSVAPGHGMGTEAFF; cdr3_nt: TGTAGCGTCGCCCCGGGACATGGTATGGGCACTGAAGCTTTCTTT
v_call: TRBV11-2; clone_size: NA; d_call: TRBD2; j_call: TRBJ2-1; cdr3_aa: CVSIPEVRLAGSEQFF; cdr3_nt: TGTGTCAGCATCCCAGAGGTGCGACTAGCGGGAAGTGAGCAGTTCTTC
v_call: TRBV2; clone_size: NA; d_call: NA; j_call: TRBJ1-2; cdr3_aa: CASSEARHRSYGYTF; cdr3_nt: TGTGCCAGCAGTGAAGCGAGGCACCGATCTTATGGCTACACCTTC
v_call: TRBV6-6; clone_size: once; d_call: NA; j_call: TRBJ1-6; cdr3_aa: CANSNTGISPLNF; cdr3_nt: TGTGCCAACAGTAATACAGGAATTTCACCCCTCAACTTT
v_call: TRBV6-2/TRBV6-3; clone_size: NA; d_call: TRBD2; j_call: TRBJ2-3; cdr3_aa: CASSYSSSGGWGTDTQYF; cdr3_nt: TGTGCCAGCAGTTACTCATCTAGCGGGGGTTGGGGCACAGATACGCAGTATTTT
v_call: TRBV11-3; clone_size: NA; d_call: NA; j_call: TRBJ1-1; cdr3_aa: CAISLGTLNTGAFF; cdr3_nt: TGTGCCATCAGCTTAGGGACACTGAACACTGGAGCTTTCTTT
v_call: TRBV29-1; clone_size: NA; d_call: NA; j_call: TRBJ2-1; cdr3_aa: CSVARGRCEQFF; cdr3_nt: TGCAGCGTGGCGAGAGGGAGATGTGAGCAGTTCTTC
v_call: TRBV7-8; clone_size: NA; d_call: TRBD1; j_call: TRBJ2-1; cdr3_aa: CASRNRGQWETQFF; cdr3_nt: TGTGCCAGCAGAAACAGGGGGCAGTGGGAGACCCAGTTCTTC
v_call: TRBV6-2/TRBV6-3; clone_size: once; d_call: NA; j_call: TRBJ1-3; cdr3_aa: CVNSYTGDLSGNTIYF; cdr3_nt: TGTGTCAACAGTTACACGGGCGACCTCTCTGGAAACACCATATATTTT